This TCR beta chain was captured in a study of shared clonotypes between healthy human individuals. Study-wide context: For every donor, three CD4 naive, three CD4 memory, two CD8 naive and one CD8 memory plates were used. Study conclusions and caveats: The study sampled only blood, and tissue repertoires likely differ. Measured sharing among donors was expected to vary with sequencing depth.

The CDR3 has 11 amino acids. With 2 bases removed from V and 6 bases from J, the gap between germline ends came to 5 bases. Germline values: CDR1 SGHDN, CDR2 FVKESK. In the case of this clone: Antigen: not known.

TCRdb's table, derived via immunoSEQ multiplex PCR, lists solely in-frame clones and lacks some. The sample holds around 980,000 clones, roughly 74% seen once. The chain links TRBV14 to TRBJ2-7; D ambiguous. This clonotype was obtained from a man aged 18 to 35 in good health. Some clones in this sample may be carry-over from other donors' samples. The sequenced material came from memory CD4+ T cells from PBMCs. Subset of the sample: CD45RA-negative fraction. The CDR3 reads CASSQTLEQYF. CDR3 in DNA: TGTGCCAGCAGCCAAACTCTCGAGCAGTACTTC. The full variable domain, completed using reference TRBV14 and TRBJ2-7, is EAGVTQFPSHSVIEKGQTVTLRCDPISGHDNLYWYRRVMGKEIKFLLHFVKESKQDESGMPNNRFLAERTGGTYSTLKVQPAELEDSGVYFCASSQTLEQYFGPGTRLTVT.